This T cell receptor beta chain was recorded in a study of T cells in localized non-small cell lung cancer (dated by TCRdb to the early 2020s). As for the study more broadly: The study examined T cell repertoires in roughly 240 patients with early-stage NSCLC and compared tumors with uninvolved tumor-adjacent lungs. The mean age of the NSCLC patients was 60 to 85 years, with 120 to 150 men and around 99 women. All 230 or so NSCLC patients in the cohort were treatment-naive and had localized lung tumors that were resected.

At diagnosis, tumor, uninvolved tumor-adjacent lung and peripheral blood were collected and then preserved as a mix of FFPE and fresh-frozen material. For TCR repertoire profiling, the blood samples were analyzed as peripheral blood mononuclear cells. With respect to this clone: What this receptor recognizes is not known. Nothing much larger sits one base from this clone, and base qualities are not available.

General findings and caveats noted by the study authors: Because multi-region sequencing of the tumors was not done, intratumor heterogeneity could not be ruled out. Uninvolved tumor-adjacent lung showed the highest T cell clonality, higher than tumor, which suggests more focused antigenic responses in the adjacent lung. Longer overall survival was associated with higher blood T cell density, whereas shorter survival was associated with higher adjacent-lung clonality. Because the study design was exploratory, TCR variables were selected using unadjusted p-values without false-discovery rate correction. Of the top 100 tumor clones, a median of roughly 60 were detected in paired uninvolved adjacent lung; roughly 26 were also among that lung's top 100.

The germline V and J ends show losses of 4 bases and 1 base respectively, and no gene match explains 2 bases of the junction. From its cysteine to its phenylalanine, the CDR3 spans 14 amino acids. The CDR3 DNA has 42 bases and is translated from base 1. For CDR1 and CDR2, the germline V gene (reference sequence) lists SGHKS and YYEKEE. The immunoSEQ Assay was used to sequence TCR beta CDR3 regions from DNA. In the paper's pipeline: T cell density was computed as TCR beta template counts normalized to usable DNA estimated by amplifying housekeeping genes. Richness was estimated using the preseqR package, with extrapolation to 400,000 templates for PBMC samples and to 120,000 templates for tissue samples. Clonality was defined as one minus Pielou's evenness. Tissue-enriched TCRs were identified by differential abundance testing using productive amino-acid clonotypes, minimum total count 5 and alpha 0.1. The Jaccard Index and the Morisita Overlap Index were used to quantify repertoire overlap between compartments. GLIPH grouped TCR beta CDR3s together with public tetramer-defined viral CDR3s, and a viral motif had to include at least three viral sequences and show V-gene enrichment. What TCRdb holds here is the immuneACCESS table cut down to in-frame rearrangements. Part of the clones is not present; checked against another copy, under half of the missing clones reflect an unresolved V gene, and the others are unexplained. D and trimming come from the DNA, and the V and J calls and clone size come from that table. Within this sample are 20,000 to 25,000 clones, with roughly 90% of them counted one time only. Over 12% of the sample is in the top ten clones.

This specimen was peripheral blood, taken before any cancer treatment. This receptor was obtained from a man aged 35 to 69 with stage III squamous cell lung carcinoma. The V and J genes are TRBV5-5 and TRBJ1-1, with 9 middle bases fitting TRBD1. For the CDR3, the sequence is CASSKGQGNTEAFF. The DNA is TGTGCCAGCAGCAAGGGACAGGGGAACACTGAAGCTTTCTTT.